This TCR beta chain originates from a study of T cells in Graves' hyperthyroidism and ophthalmopathy. Study results and limitations: Peripheral blood also featured most of the thyroid clonotypes expanded above 0.001.

Researchers took RNA transcripts and amplified the TCR beta CDR3 regions from them. HTBI primers were used for first-round RT-PCR of the TCR CDR3. TCRdb reprocessed the multiplex PCR reads with MiXCR, giving one entry per CDR3 protein. This sample has 380,000 or so distinct CDR3 sequences, with 15% to 20% found just once. V was clipped by 5 bases and J by 2 bases, with 7 bases between them. Per the germline V gene, CDR1 is MNHEY and CDR2 is SVGAGI. The length of the CDR3 is 12 residues. This clonotype was counted many times. As yet, its antigen is unknown. V gene TRBV6-5 combines with J gene TRBJ2-7; D is unclear. The sequence was obtained from a woman aged 18-35 years with Graves' hyperthyroidism. The sample consisted of blood. CDR3 DNA: TGTGCCAGCAGTCTCGACGCCTACGAGCAGTACTTC. Protein product: CASSLDAYEQYF.